This T cell receptor (beta chain) came from a study of breast tumors, draining lymph nodes, adjacent tissues. Notes on this clonotype: A clone one base away is much larger, so this may be a read error. Given the absence of the conserved phenylalanine or tryptophan at the CDR3 end, a read error is likely.

Looked up from germline, CDR1 is SGDLS and CDR2 is YYNGEE. V was cut by 4 bases and J by 4 bases, with 9 bases left in between. The CDR3 consists of 13 residues. Each CDR3 protein is one row after TCRdb ran MiXCR on the multiplex PCR reads. Seen here are about 66,000 distinct CDR3 sequences, over 40% observed once, and the top ten hold 8% to 9.5%. This sequence was found in a female donor with breast cancer. Some clones in this sample may be carry-over from other donors' samples. Material: breast tumor tissue. The chain has TRBV9 and TRBJ1-5, with D maybe TRBD1 (5 bases). CDR3 sequence reads: CASSPEGNQPQHS. DNA for the CDR3: TGTGCCAGCAGCCCAGAGGGGAATCAGCCCCAGCATTCT.